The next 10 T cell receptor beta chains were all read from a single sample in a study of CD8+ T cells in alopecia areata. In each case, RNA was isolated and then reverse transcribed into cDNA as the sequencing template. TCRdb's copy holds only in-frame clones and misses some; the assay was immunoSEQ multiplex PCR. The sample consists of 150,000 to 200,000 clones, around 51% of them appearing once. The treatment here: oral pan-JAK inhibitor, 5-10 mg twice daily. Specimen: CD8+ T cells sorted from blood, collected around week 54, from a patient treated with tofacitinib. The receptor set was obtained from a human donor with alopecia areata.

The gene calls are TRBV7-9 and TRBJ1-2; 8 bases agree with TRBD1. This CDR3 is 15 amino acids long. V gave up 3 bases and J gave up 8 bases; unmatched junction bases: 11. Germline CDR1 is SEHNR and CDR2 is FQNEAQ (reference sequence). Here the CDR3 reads CASSFHSGQGGGYTF. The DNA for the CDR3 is TGTGCCAGCAGCTTCCATTCCGGACAGGGCGGCGGCTACACCTTC.

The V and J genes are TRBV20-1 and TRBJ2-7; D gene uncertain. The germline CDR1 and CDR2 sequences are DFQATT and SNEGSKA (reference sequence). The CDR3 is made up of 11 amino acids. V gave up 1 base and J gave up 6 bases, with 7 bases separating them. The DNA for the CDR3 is TGCAGTGCTAGAGTGTTGGGCGAGCAGTACTTC. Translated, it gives CSARVLGEQYF.

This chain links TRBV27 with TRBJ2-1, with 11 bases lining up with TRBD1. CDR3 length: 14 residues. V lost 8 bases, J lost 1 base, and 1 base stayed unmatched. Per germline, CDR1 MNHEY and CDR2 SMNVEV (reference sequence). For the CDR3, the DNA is TGTGCCAGCGGGGACAGGGGGTCCTACAATGAGCAGTTCTTC. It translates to CASGDRGSYNEQFF.

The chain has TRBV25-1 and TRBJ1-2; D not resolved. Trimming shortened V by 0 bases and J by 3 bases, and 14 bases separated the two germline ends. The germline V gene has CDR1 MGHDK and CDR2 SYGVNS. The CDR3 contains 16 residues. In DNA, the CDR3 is TGTGCCAGCAGTGAATATGAATGGGCGGGAGACTATGGCTACACCTTC. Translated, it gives CASSEYEWAGDYGYTF.

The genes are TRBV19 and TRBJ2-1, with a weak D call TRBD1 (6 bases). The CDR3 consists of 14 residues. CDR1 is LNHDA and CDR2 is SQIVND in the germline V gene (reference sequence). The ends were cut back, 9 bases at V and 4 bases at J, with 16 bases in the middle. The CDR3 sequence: CASRGSSSYNEQFF. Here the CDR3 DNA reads TGTGCCAGCAGGGGATCGTCTTCGTACAATGAGCAGTTCTTC. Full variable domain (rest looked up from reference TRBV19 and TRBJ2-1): DGGITQSPKYLFRKEGQNVTLSCEQNLNHDAMYWYRQDPGQGLRLIYYSQIVNDFQKGDIAEGYSVSREKKESFPLTVTSAQKNPTAFYLCASRGSSSYNEQFFGPGTRLTVL.

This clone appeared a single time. The DNA for the CDR3 is TGCGCCAGCAGCCAAGAAACAATCCAAGAGACCCAGTACTTC. Translation: CASSQETIQETQYF. V usage is TRBV4-3 and J usage is TRBJ2-5, with unresolved D. CDR3 length equals 14 residues. The germline gives CDR1 LGHNA, CDR2 YSLEER. V lost 0 bases and J 1 base, leaving 6 bases between the germline ends.

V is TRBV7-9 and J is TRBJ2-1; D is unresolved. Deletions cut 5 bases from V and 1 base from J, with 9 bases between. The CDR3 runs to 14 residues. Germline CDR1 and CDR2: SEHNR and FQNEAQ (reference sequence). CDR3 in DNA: TGTGCCAGCAGCCAAAATCCATCCTACAATGAGCAGTTCTTC. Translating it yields CASSQNPSYNEQFF.

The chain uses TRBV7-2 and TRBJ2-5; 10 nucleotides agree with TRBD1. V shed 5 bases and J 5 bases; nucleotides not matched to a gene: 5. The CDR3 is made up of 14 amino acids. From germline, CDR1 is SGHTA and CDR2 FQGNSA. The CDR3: CASSPDRGRETQYF. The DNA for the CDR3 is TGTGCCAGCAGCCCGGACAGGGGGAGGGAGACCCAGTACTTC.

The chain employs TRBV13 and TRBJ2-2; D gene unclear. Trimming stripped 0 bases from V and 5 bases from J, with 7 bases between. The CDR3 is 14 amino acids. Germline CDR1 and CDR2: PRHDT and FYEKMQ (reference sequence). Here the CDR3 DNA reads TGTGCCAGCAGCTTAGGAGGAAAAACCGGGGAGCTGTTTTTT. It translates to CASSLGGKTGELFF.

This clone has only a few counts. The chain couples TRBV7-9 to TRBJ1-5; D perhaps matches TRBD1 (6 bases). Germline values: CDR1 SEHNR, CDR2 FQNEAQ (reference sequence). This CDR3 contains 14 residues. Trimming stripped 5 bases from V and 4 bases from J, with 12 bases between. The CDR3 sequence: CASSSTGPNQPQHF. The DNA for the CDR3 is TGTGCCAGCAGCAGCACAGGGCCAAATCAGCCCCAGCATTTT.